The clone carrying this T cell receptor beta chain was picked up a small number of times. Its antigen is not known. Some clones are missing from TCRdb's copy, which holds only in-frame ones; the method was immunoSEQ multiplex PCR. This table has under 80,000 clones, roughly two thirds appearing once. The data stem from a study of vaccination effects on CD4 cells after COVID-19. In the ViraFEST assay, antigen-specific CD4+ clonotypes were identified by expansion after peptide-pool stimulation. Investigators separated out CD4+ T cells once around 9 days of culture had passed. The individual was infected with SARS-CoV-2 between March and December 2020, as confirmed by PCR. The negative control culture condition consisted of an HIV-1 Nef peptide pool. The clonotype originates from a human donor who had a prior SARS-CoV-2 infection. This material consisted of CD4+ T cells from PBMCs cultured with HIV peptides, taken before COVID-19 vaccination. As to subset: HIV-1 Nef peptide pool negative control/reference culture.

The CDR3 bases are TGTGCCAGCAGTGAAGTGTACACTGAAGCTTTCTTT. Translated, it gives CASSEVYTEAFF. The chain combines TRBV6-1 with TRBJ1-1, with D uncertain. There are 12 residues in the CDR3. Deletions cut 1 base from V and 3 bases from J, with 3 bases between. Germline V gene sequence: CDR1 MNHNS, CDR2 SASEGT.